This T cell receptor beta chain stems from a study of T cell repertoires in cytomegalovirus infection. Looking at the study overall: Public TCR beta signatures marked donors with CMV infection and the matching HLA. Whole-study findings and limits: In two of eight donors, the top clonotype was HLA-C-restricted CMV-specific. Of the TCR beta families, the public ones yielded a cumulative frequency that identified carriers of CMV plus the relevant HLA.

TCRdb processed the reads anew with MiXCR; each CDR3 protein has one entry. In the table there are roughly 45,000 distinct CDR3 sequences, 20% to 25% of which are singletons. Notes on this clonotype: What it binds is not known.

The CDR3 is 14 amino acids. Germline CDR1 SGHTA, CDR2 FQGNSA. Trimming stripped 2 bases from V and 0 bases from J, with 6 bases between. Sample: PBMCs, sequenced either directly or after in vitro stimulation (not recorded which). The receptor comes from a human donor in good health (CMV status not recorded). Some clones in this sample may be carry-over from other donors' samples. The chain links TRBV7-2 to TRBJ2-3; a weak D match, TRBD2 (5 bases). The DNA of the CDR3 is TGTGCCAGCAGCTTAAGGAGGAGCACAGATACGCAGTATTTT. This translates into CASSLRRSTDTQYF.